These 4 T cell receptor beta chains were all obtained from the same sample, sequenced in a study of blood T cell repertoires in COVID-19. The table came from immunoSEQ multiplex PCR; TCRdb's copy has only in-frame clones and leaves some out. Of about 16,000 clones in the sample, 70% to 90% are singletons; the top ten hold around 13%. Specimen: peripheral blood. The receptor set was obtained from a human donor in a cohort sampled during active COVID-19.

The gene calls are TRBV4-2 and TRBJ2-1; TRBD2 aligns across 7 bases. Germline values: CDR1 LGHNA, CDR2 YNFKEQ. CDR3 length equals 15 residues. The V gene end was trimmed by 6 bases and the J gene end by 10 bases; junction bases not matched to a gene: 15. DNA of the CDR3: TGTGCCAGCAGGGCCTCGGAGGGACTACCTAGGGAGCAGTTCTTC. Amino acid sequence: CASRASEGLPREQFF.

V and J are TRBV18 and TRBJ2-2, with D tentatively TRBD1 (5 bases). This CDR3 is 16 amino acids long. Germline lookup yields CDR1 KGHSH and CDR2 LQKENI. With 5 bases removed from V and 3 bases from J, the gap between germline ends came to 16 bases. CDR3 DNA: TGTGCCAGCTCAACGGCCAGGGCTGCGGACACCGGGGAGCTGTTTTTT. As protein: CASSTARAADTGELFF.

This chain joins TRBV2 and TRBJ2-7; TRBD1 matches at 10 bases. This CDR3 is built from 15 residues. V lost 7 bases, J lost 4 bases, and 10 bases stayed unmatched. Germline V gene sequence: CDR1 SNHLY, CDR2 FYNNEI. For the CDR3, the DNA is TGTGCCAGCAACCGAATGACAGGGGGCGTATACGAGCAGTACTTC. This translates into CASNRMTGGVYEQYF.

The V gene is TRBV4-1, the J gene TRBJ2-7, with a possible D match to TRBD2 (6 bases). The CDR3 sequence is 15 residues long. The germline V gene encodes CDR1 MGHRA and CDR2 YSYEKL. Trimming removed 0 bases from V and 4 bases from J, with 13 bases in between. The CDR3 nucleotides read TGCGCCAGCAGCCAAGATTATCGAGGAGGGTACGAGCAGTACTTC. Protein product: CASSQDYRGGYEQYF.